The source of this TCR beta chain is a study of beta chain features in type 1 diabetes. The study, taken as a whole, reports: The VDJ junctions of type 1 diabetes patients carried fewer insertions and more deletions. Type 1 diabetes patients had moderately but significantly shorter TCRB CDR3s in all four CD4+ subsets.

This clone has just a few counts. Its specificity is unknown. All of the sorted populations showed purity greater than 98%. As every portion of the isolated RNA was reverse transcribed, the sequencing read expressed TCRB transcripts. Here immunoSEQ multiplex PCR was the method, and the copy in TCRdb shows in-frame clones only, minus some. Of 600,000 to 700,000 clones detected, 9.5% to 15% appear once; the ten largest clones hold approximately 0.11%. The germline CDR1 and CDR2 sequences are SGDLS and YYNGEE. This CDR3 comprises 13 residues. J is TRBJ2-5 and V is TRBV9; D is uncertain. The DNA matches TRBJ2-7 better at its end, which makes the J call doubtful. The receptor comes from a young man with type 1 diabetes. Sequenced sample: naive CD4+ T cells from blood. The CDR3 DNA sequence: TGTGCCAGCAGCCCCCAGCTGGGCTCCGAGCAGTACTTC. It encodes CASSPQLGSEQYF.